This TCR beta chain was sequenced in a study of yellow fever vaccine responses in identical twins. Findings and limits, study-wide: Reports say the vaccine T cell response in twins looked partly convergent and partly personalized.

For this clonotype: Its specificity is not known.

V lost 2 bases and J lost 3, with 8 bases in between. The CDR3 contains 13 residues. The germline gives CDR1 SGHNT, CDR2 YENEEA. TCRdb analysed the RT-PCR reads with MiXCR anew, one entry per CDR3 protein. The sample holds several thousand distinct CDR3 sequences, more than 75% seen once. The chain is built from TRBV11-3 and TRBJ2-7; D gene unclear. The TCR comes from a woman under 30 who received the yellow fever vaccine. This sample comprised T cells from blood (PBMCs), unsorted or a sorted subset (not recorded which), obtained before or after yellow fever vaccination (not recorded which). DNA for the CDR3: TGTGCCAGCAGCTTAATCTCTGACTACGAGCAGTACTTC. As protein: CASSLISDYEQYF.